The 11 T cell receptor beta chains listed next were all sequenced from one sample in a study of blood T cell repertoires in COVID-19. Repertoires were generated with immunoSEQ multiplex PCR, while TCRdb's copy carries only in-frame clones and drops some. The sample lists about 29,000 clones, about 89% occurring once. The source material was peripheral blood. These receptors originate from a human donor in a cohort sampled during active COVID-19.

This chain uses TRBV6-5 with TRBJ1-1; 11 nucleotides agree with TRBD1. Trimming removed 2 bases from V and 2 bases from J; junction bases left unmatched: 1. CDR1 and CDR2 from the germline V gene are MNHEY and SVGAGI. This CDR3 has 15 amino acids. The CDR3 nucleotides read TGTGCCAGCAGTTACGGGACAGGGGGAAACACTGAAGCTTTCTTT. The encoded protein is CASSYGTGGNTEAFF.

The V and J genes are TRBV29-1 and TRBJ1-1; a weak D match, TRBD1 (5 bases). With 5 bases removed from V and 0 bases from J, the gap between germline ends came to 13 bases. This CDR3 has 14 amino acids. Germline V gives CDR1 SQVTM, CDR2 ANQGSEA. CDR3 region: CSVTGAGMNTEAFF. The CDR3 DNA reads TGCAGCGTTACAGGAGCCGGTATGAACACTGAAGCTTTCTTT.

The chain is built from TRBV30 and TRBJ1-1; TRBD1 is a possible D gene (5 bases). The CDR3 consists of 12 residues. Trimming pared 2 bases from V and 6 bases from J, leaving 10 bases between. Germline lookup yields CDR1 GTSNPN and CDR2 SVGIG (reference sequence). The DNA for the CDR3 is TGTGCCTGGAGTCCCACGACAGCTGAAGCTTTCTTT. It is translated as CAWSPTTAEAFF.

The chain links TRBV4-1 to TRBJ2-2, with a tentative D call TRBD1 (5 bases). This CDR3 is 14 amino acids long. Germline CDR1 reads MGHRA; CDR2 reads YSYEKL. V was cut by 0 bases and J by 8 bases, with 10 bases left in between. As DNA, the CDR3 is TGCGCCAGCAGCCAAGAAGGAAAGGGGGGGGAGCTGTTTTTT. The encoded protein is CASSQEGKGGELFF.

The chain uses TRBV7-2 and TRBJ1-3, with a possible D match to TRBD1 (5 bases). This CDR3 is 14 amino acids long. Trimming took off 6 bases at V and 0 bases at J, with 9 bases between the two ends. Germline CDR1 is SGHTA and CDR2 is FQGNSA. As DNA, the CDR3 is TGTGCCAGCAGTCAGACAGTCTCTGGAAACACCATATATTTT. It encodes CASSQTVSGNTIYF.

J is TRBJ2-5 and V is TRBV28; D gene uncertain. V gave up 6 bases and J gave up 2 bases, with 4 bases separating them. Germline CDR1 is MDHEN and CDR2 is SYDVKM. There are 11 residues in the CDR3. CDR3 coding DNA: TGTGCCAGCAGCTCGCAAGAGACCCAGTACTTC. Amino acid sequence: CASSSQETQYF.

The CDR3 region is CAWSVWPIQYF. CDR3 nucleotides: TGTGCCTGGAGTGTATGGCCCATTCAGTACTTC. The J gene is TRBJ2-4, the V gene TRBV30; unclear D gene. V lost 0 bases and J 9 bases, leaving 6 bases between the germline ends. This CDR3 is built from 11 residues. Germline V gene sequence: CDR1 GTSNPN, CDR2 SVGIG (reference sequence).

V is TRBV7-9 and J is TRBJ1-2; 10 positions agree with TRBD1. Trimming at V came to 5 bases and at J to 1 base, leaving 7 bases not matched to a gene. This CDR3 region has 16 residues. Germline V gene sequence: CDR1 SEHNR, CDR2 FQNEAQ (reference sequence). The CDR3 spells CASSVETGGGNYGYTF. CDR3 sequence (DNA): TGTGCCAGCAGCGTGGAGACAGGGGGCGGTAACTATGGCTACACCTTC.

V usage is TRBV7-9 and J usage is TRBJ2-5; D perhaps matches TRBD1 (6 bases). Looked up from germline, CDR1 is SEHNR and CDR2 is FQNEAQ (reference sequence). The ends were cut back, 2 bases at V and 7 bases at J, with 11 bases in the middle. The CDR3 loop spans 13 amino acids. In nucleotides, the CDR3 is TGTGCCAGCAGCTTACAGGGGTCCGGGACCCAGTACTTC. Its translation: CASSLQGSGTQYF.

In the case of this clone: Other DNA sequences within the sample encode an identical CDR3. This sequence joins TRBV29-1 and TRBJ2-3; 7 nucleotides align to TRBD2. Germline CDR1 SQVTM, CDR2 ANQGSEA. The CDR3 is 12 residues long. The junction had 1 base not matched to a gene; V was cut back by 6 bases and J by 1 base. The CDR3 bases are TGCAGCGTGGGGGGGGGCACAGATACGCAGTATTTT. Protein product: CSVGGGTDTQYF.

The gene calls are TRBV29-1 and TRBJ1-2, with D perhaps matching TRBD1 (5 bases). Germline CDR1 reads SQVTM; CDR2 reads ANQGSEA. The CDR3 runs 14 residues. V dropped 4 bases and J dropped 8 bases, with 20 bases sitting between them. The CDR3 loop reads CSVVLDTASGGYTF. The DNA of the CDR3 is TGCAGCGTTGTTCTGGACACAGCTTCGGGCGGCTACACCTTC.